This T cell receptor (beta chain) was obtained from a study of identical twins listed by TCRdb under 2016. Background for the entire study: To test whether fetal clonotypes persist, this study deep-sequenced TCR alpha and beta repertoires from monozygotic twins, from unrelated adults of various ages, and from cord blood. To rule out contamination, replicate twin experiments were performed at different times with different library preparation protocols. The research as a whole found: Fewer insertions were carried by abundant cord blood beta clonotypes; a weaker similar trend was observed in young adult naive repertoires, while no such trend was observed in memory repertoires. A weaker excess of twin sharing was found in beta out-of-frame sequences because the signal-to-noise ratio was lowered by fewer shared sequences. In monozygotic twins, out-of-frame TCR alpha sharing was systematically underestimated by recombination models, although the models agreed with sharing between unrelated individuals. Compared with coincidental sharing between unrelated individuals, an excess of low generation-probability sequences was observed among out-of-frame TCR alpha sequences shared between twins. Conclusions relied on cross-sectional statistical analysis, since the same donors could not be followed over many years. Invariant T cells such as MAIT and iNKT could partly confound zero-insertion analyses, although diverse VJ usage argued against such confounding for most clonotypes.

This clonotype was found many times. No antigen is known for it. No base-level quality is on record; no much larger clone is a single base apart. Reading the germline V gene gives CDR1 SQVTM and CDR2 ANQGSEA. The CDR3 sequence holds 13 residues, the cysteine and phenylalanine included. Only CDR3 DNA remains: 39 bases, in frame from the first base. V lost 2 bases and J lost 5 bases; the stretch between them is 12 bases long. Libraries came from 5' RACE. The sequencer was an Illumina HiSeq 2000. Template switching added a universal primer binding site, and the final cDNA carried a unique molecular identifier that allowed TCR cDNA molecules to be counted accurately. Specific primers in the conserved constant-segment region were used to synthesize first-strand cDNA for the TCR alpha and beta chains. To control for contamination, every cDNA library carried two barcodes: a SMART-Mk sample barcode plus Illumina barcodes. Two successive PCR steps introduced TruSeq adapter sequences along with Illumina sample barcodes. The Illumina HiSeq platform was used with custom primers to sequence TCR alpha and beta cDNA libraries. Turning to the authors' computational methods: Unique molecular identifiers were extracted from raw reads with MiGEC, and CDR3 positions were determined with MiXCR. Recombination models were inferred per individual with the repgenHMM and IGoR tools using an EM algorithm. Shared clonotypes were analyzed with the tcR package in R, and sharing was normalized by the product of cloneset sizes. To study raw recombination free of thymic and clonal selection effects, out-of-frame nonproductive sequences were analyzed. Using fastp trimming at Q25 and MiXCR clonotype assembly, TCRdb reanalyzed the public sequencing data and kept in-frame beta chains. Under each unique CDR3 protein, matching rows form one entry showing the most common genes and DNA. The V and J calls and clone size come from TCRdb's table, not from the authors' own analysis. For this sample there are approximately 700,000 distinct CDR3 sequences; around 6.1% appear just once. Of the sample, about 2% falls within the top ten clones.

All donors were healthy Caucasians. Three unrelated non-twin adults were also sequenced: a male aged 18 to 30, a male aged 50 to 59 and a female aged 50 to 59. Miltenyi CD45RO+ enrichment and human naive T-cell isolation kits were used to isolate memory (CD45RO+) and naive T cells from PBMC. This receptor was obtained from a man younger than 35 in good health. What was sequenced was naive T cells sorted from blood. Reading the label with the study, this specimen's cell subset or site is: cells isolated with a human naive T-cell isolation kit. The rearranged chain carries TRBV29-1 and TRBJ1-1; the D gene is possibly TRBD1, with 5 bases matching. This receptor has the CDR3 CSVESKKGTEAFF. The base sequence is TGCAGCGTTGAATCCAAAAAGGGGACTGAAGCTTTCTTT. This CDR3, with the reference TRBV29-1 and TRBJ1-1 proteins standing in past its ends, gives the full variable domain SAVISQKPSRDICQRGTSLTIQCQVDSQVTMMFWYRQQPGQSLTLIATANQGSEATYESGFVIDKFPISRPNLTFSTLTVSNMSPEDSSIYLCSVESKKGTEAFFGQGTRLTVV.